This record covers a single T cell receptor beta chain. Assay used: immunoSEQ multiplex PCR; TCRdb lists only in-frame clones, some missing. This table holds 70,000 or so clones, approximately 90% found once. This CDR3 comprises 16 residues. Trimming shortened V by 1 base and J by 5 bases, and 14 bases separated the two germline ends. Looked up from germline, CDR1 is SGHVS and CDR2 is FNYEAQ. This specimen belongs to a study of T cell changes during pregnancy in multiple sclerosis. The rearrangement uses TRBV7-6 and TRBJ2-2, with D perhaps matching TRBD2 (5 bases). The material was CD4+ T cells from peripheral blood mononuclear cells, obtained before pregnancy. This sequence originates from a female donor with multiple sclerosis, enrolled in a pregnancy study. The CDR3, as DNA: TGTGCCAGCAGCTTAGGACCGGGATTAGGGACCGGGGAGCTGTTTTTT. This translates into CASSLGPGLGTGELFF.